This T cell receptor beta chain is drawn from a study of CD8+ T cells in alopecia areata. It was cDNA, reverse transcribed from extracted RNA, that served as the sequencing template. Produced via immunoSEQ multiplex PCR; TCRdb's table is partial and in-frame only. The table lists 220,000 or so clones, about 53% of them singletons, with around 0.44% in the top ten. Trimming stripped 3 bases from V and 5 bases from J, with 11 bases between. The CDR3 spans 13 residues. Germline V lookup: CDR1 SNHLY, CDR2 FYNNEI. The receptor comes from a human donor with alopecia areata. Sequencing used CD4+ T cells sorted from blood, obtained at week 0. The V call is TRBV2, the J call TRBJ2-7, with D possibly TRBD1 on 5 matching bases. The CDR3 region has the DNA TGTGCCAGCAGTGAGCAGGGTATCAACGAGCAGTACTTC. This gives the protein CASSEQGINEQYF.